The 8 T cell receptor beta chains below all came from one sample that was sequenced in a study of T cell responses to AZD1222 COVID-19 vaccine. The data were produced by immunoSEQ multiplex PCR, yet TCRdb's version contains in-frame clones alone and is incomplete. The sample has 90,000 to 95,000 clones, 88% seen once. This material consisted of peripheral blood, taken 28 days after the second AZD1222 dose. These TCRs come from an adult who received the AZD1222 COVID-19 vaccine.

The chain carries TRBV18 and TRBJ1-1; D gene ambiguous. V was cut by 2 bases and J by 0 bases, with 10 bases left in between. CDR3 size: 15 residues. In germline, CDR1 is KGHSH, CDR2 LQKENI. For the CDR3, the DNA is TGTGCCAGCTCACCATCCGGAGGACTGAACACTGAAGCTTTCTTT. Its translation: CASSPSGGLNTEAFF.

This clone was picked up a small number of times. The chain carries TRBV6-5 and TRBJ2-7; TRBD1 matches at 7 bases. The CDR3 runs to 15 residues. CDR1 and CDR2 from the germline V gene are MNHEY and SVGAGI. With V trimmed by 0 bases and J by 6 bases, 8 bases remained unmatched. The CDR3 is CASSYSPGGSIEQYF. The CDR3 region has the DNA TGTGCCAGCAGTTACTCCCCAGGGGGATCAATCGAGCAGTACTTC.

This sequence joins TRBV28 and TRBJ1-3; D is ambiguous. This CDR3 comprises 14 residues. Germline loops: CDR1 MDHEN, CDR2 SYDVKM. V was shortened by 5 bases and J by 4 bases, with 12 bases between the two germline ends. CDR3 residues: CASSVRWAGNTIYF. In DNA, the CDR3 is TGTGCCAGCAGTGTTAGATGGGCAGGAAACACCATATATTTT.

The chain uses TRBV3-1 (or the pseudogene TRBV3-2) and TRBJ2-1; no definite D call. This CDR3 is built from 15 residues. Germline V lookup: CDR1 LGHDT, CDR2 YNNKEL (reference sequence). Trimming shortened V by 4 bases and J by 0 bases, and 10 bases separated the two germline ends. The CDR3 DNA follows: TGTGCCAGCAGCCTCGGGTTCAGCTCCTACAATGAGCAGTTCTTC. It encodes CASSLGFSSYNEQFF.

The chain links TRBV19 to TRBJ2-3; D call uncertain. This CDR3 is 15 amino acids long. V was cut by 3 bases and J by 4 bases, with 14 bases left in between. From germline, CDR1 is LNHDA and CDR2 SQIVND (reference sequence). This CDR3 is CASSIQPQPSDTQYF. Here the CDR3 DNA reads TGTGCCAGTAGTATCCAGCCCCAACCTTCAGATACGCAGTATTTT.

The chain is built from TRBV2 and TRBJ2-1; TRBD1 matches 8 bases. V gave up 2 bases and J gave up 7 bases; unmatched junction bases: 10. The CDR3 runs to 16 residues. From germline, CDR1 is SNHLY and CDR2 FYNNEI. CDR3 sequence (DNA): TGTGCCAGCAGTGAACCATCCGGACAGGGCTTGAATGAGCAGTTCTTC. This translates into CASSEPSGQGLNEQFF.

The V call is TRBV19, the J call TRBJ2-7; D might be TRBD1 or TRBD2, each matching 5 bases. The length of the CDR3 is 15 residues. V was shortened by 5 bases and J by 3 bases, with 17 bases between the two germline ends. Germline CDR1 and CDR2: LNHDA and SQIVND (reference sequence). The CDR3 region is CASSSPLGDHYEQYF. The CDR3, as DNA: TGTGCCAGTAGTTCCCCGTTAGGGGACCACTACGAGCAGTACTTC.

About this clone: Distinct nucleotide sequences in the sample also encode this CDR3. V is TRBV12-3 or TRBV12-4 and J is TRBJ2-7; the D gene is possibly TRBD2 (7 bases). Trimming took off 3 bases at V and 2 bases at J, with 8 bases between the two ends. The CDR3 covers 13 residues. CDR3 sequence: CASSLGGPYEQYF. CDR3 DNA sequence: TGTGCCAGCAGTTTGGGGGGGCCCTACGAGCAGTACTTC.